The T cell receptor beta chain under discussion was sequenced for a study of blood T cell repertoires in COVID-19. Study context: Italy, Spain and the United States were the sources of the convalescent and acute COVID-19 samples.

Seattle enrolled patients during active infection and tracked them longitudinally. The protocol was immunoSEQ multiplex PCR, while the TCRdb copy is restricted to in-frame clones and leaves out a portion. Here the sample spans about 270,000 clones, less than 90% being singletons. This clone was seen more than once but under ten times. CDR1 SGDLS and CDR2 YYNGEE come from the germline V gene. There are 14 residues in the CDR3. Trimming took 4 bases from V and 10 from J, leaving 15 bases between them. The TCR sequence derives from a woman aged 25 to 39 with COVID-19, enrolled during active disease. The rearrangement uses TRBV9 and TRBJ1-6; a weak D match, TRBD1 (5 bases). Material: peripheral blood. For the CDR3, the DNA is TGTGCCAGCAGCCCAATGGAAAGGGGATCACCCCTCCACTTT. Translation: CASSPMERGSPLHF. The complete variable domain, with remaining parts taken from reference TRBV9 and TRBJ1-6, reads DSGVTQTPKHLITATGQRVTLRCSPRSGDLSVYWYQQSLDQGLQFLIQYYNGEERAKGNILERFSAQQFPDLHSELNLSSLELGDSALYFCASSPMERGSPLHFGNGTRLTVT.